Shown below are 30 T cell receptor beta chains from a single sample sequenced in a study of blood T cells in healthy people across ages. A second PCR, run for about 7 to 11 cycles, used a sample-barcoded 5' primer plus a J-beta primer mix. Each CDR3 protein gets one entry after TCRdb re-called the 5' RACE reads with MiXCR. This table holds approximately 780,000 distinct CDR3 sequences, roughly 24% found once. This sample also belongs to another study, concerning T cells of mothers and their children.

Sequenced: blood. The receptor source for this set is a boy younger than 18 in good health.

The chain has TRBV13 and TRBJ1-2, with 9 positions matching TRBD1. V shed 5 bases and J 4 bases; nucleotides not matched to a gene: 8. The CDR3 runs to 15 residues. Germline loops: CDR1 PRHDT, CDR2 FYEKMQ (reference sequence). The CDR3 bases are TGTGCCAGCAGCCCCCGGGACAGGGAGGCCTATGGCTACACCTTC. Translation: CASSPRDREAYGYTF.

This clonotype was seen a handful of times. The chain employs TRBV3-1 and TRBJ2-5; the match to TRBD2 covers 12 bases. Looked up from germline, CDR1 is LGHDT and CDR2 is YNNKEL (reference sequence). V shed 5 bases and J 4 bases; nucleotides not matched to a gene: 5. This CDR3 spans 15 amino acids. The CDR3 loop reads CASSGVTSGGETQYF. The CDR3 nucleotides are TGTGCCAGCAGCGGGGTGACTAGCGGGGGAGAGACCCAGTACTTC.

The chain combines TRBV27 with TRBJ2-5; 7 positions agree with TRBD2. The V segment lost 6 bases and the J segment 5 bases; nucleotides outside the gene matches: 9. Per the germline V gene, CDR1 is MNHEY and CDR2 is SMNVEV (reference sequence). The CDR3 is 14 residues long. The CDR3, as DNA: TGTGCCAGCAGGCTTCACGCGGGGGTGGAGACCCAGTACTTC. Protein product: CASRLHAGVETQYF.

This chain connects TRBV29-1 to TRBJ1-1; 9 positions agree with TRBD1. J lost 7 bases, V lost 6 bases, and 12 bases had no gene match. The length of the CDR3 is 14 residues. Germline CDR1 reads SQVTM; CDR2 reads ANQGSEA. This CDR3 reads CSVAPPSGQGEAFF. The CDR3 DNA is TGCAGCGTCGCCCCACCCTCGGGACAGGGTGAAGCTTTCTTT. Combining the CDR3 with reference TRBV29-1 and TRBJ1-1 gives the whole variable domain SAVISQKPSRDICQRGTSLTIQCQVDSQVTMMFWYRQQPGQSLTLIATANQGSEATYESGFVIDKFPISRPNLTFSTLTVSNMSPEDSSIYLCSVAPPSGQGEAFFGQGTRLTVV.

The rearrangement links TRBV5-5 to TRBJ1-4; D not resolved. V dropped 4 bases and J dropped 0 bases, with 10 bases sitting between them. Germline V gene sequence: CDR1 SGHKS, CDR2 YYEKEE (reference sequence). The CDR3 covers 15 residues. CDR3 sequence reads: CASSRWITTNEKLFF. The CDR3, as DNA: TGTGCCAGCAGCCGGTGGATAACAACTAATGAAAAACTGTTTTTT.

The chain employs TRBV5-1 and TRBJ2-3, with D maybe TRBD1 (6 bases). Germline-derived CDR1 and CDR2 are SGHRS and YFSETQ. This CDR3 has 15 amino acids. The V end was cut by 1 base, the J end by 8 bases, with 17 bases between. CDR3 amino acids: CASSLSGTPGGTQYF. CDR3 nucleotides: TGCGCCAGCAGCTTGTCCGGGACACCGGGCGGTACGCAGTATTTT.

This clonotype has just a few counts. For the CDR3, the DNA is TGTGCCAGCAGCCACGTCGGAGCGGAAAAAACCGGGGAGCTGTTTTTT. Its protein is CASSHVGAEKTGELFF. The gene calls are TRBV11-3 and TRBJ2-2, with D maybe TRBD2 (5 bases). Trimming took off 5 bases at V and 5 bases at J, with 18 bases between the two ends. CDR1 SGHNT and CDR2 YENEEA come from the germline V gene. This CDR3 is built from 16 residues.

V and J are TRBV5-6 and TRBJ2-5; D perhaps matches TRBD1 (6 bases). CDR1 and CDR2 (germline): SGHDT, YYEEEE. The CDR3 spans 14 residues. Trimming took off 4 bases at V and 7 bases at J, with 17 bases between the two ends. The CDR3 loop reads CASSPPQGSGTQYF. CDR3 nucleotide sequence: TGTGCCAGCAGCCCACCACAGGGTTCCGGGACCCAGTACTTC. The entire variable domain, with the rest obtained from reference TRBV5-6 and TRBJ2-5, is as follows: DAGVTQSPTHLIKTRGQQVTLRCSPKSGHDTVSWYQQALGQGPQFIFQYYEEEERQRGNFPDRFSGHQFPNYSSELNVNALLLGDSALYLCASSPPQGSGTQYFGPGTRLLVL.

The chain is built from TRBV27 and TRBJ1-6, with D uncertain. This CDR3 has 14 residues. From germline, CDR1 is MNHEY and CDR2 SMNVEV (reference sequence). The V end was cut by 6 bases, the J end by 14 bases, with 20 bases between. The CDR3 loop is CASRDGVSKVALHF. CDR3 DNA sequence: TGTGCCAGCAGAGACGGGGTCTCGAAGGTGGCCCTCCACTTT.

This clonotype has a handful of counts. An end of the junction differs from the germline gene, which may be a read error. The chain employs TRBV10-1 and TRBJ2-3; possibly TRBD1 or TRBD2 for D (5 bases each). This CDR3 is built from 17 residues. Germline V gene lookup returns CDR1 WNHNN and CDR2 SYGVQD (reference sequence). The CDR3 region has the DNA TGCGCCTGCAGTGAGTCGCGAGGGGCCTCTAGGACAGATACGCAGTATTTT. This encodes CACSESRGASRTDTQYF.

The chain joins TRBV6-5 to TRBJ2-4; 8 bases align to TRBD1. V lost 0 bases, J lost 0 bases, and 4 bases stayed unmatched. This CDR3 comprises 17 residues. Germline V lookup: CDR1 MNHEY, CDR2 SVGAGI. This CDR3 reads CASSYSGQALAKNIQYF. DNA of the CDR3: TGTGCCAGCAGTTACTCGGGACAGGCGCTAGCCAAAAACATTCAGTACTTC.

The V gene is TRBV29-1, the J gene TRBJ2-5; 8 bases fit TRBD1. The J call may be faulty, since TRBJ2-7 better matches the DNA end. CDR3 length: 14 amino acids. CDR1 SQVTM and CDR2 ANQGSEA come from the germline V gene. The CDR3 sequence: CSVYDRGSSYEQYF. CDR3 sequence (DNA): TGCAGCGTTTATGACAGGGGAAGCTCCTACGAGCAGTACTTC.

CDR3 region: CASSSRGRNEKLFF. CDR3 coding DNA: TGTGCCAGCAGTTCTAGGGGGCGGAATGAAAAACTGTTTTTT. The chain combines TRBV6-5 with TRBJ1-4, with 7 bases fitting TRBD1. V shed 4 bases, J shed 5 bases, and the junction held 4 bases outside the gene matches. The CDR3 is made up of 14 amino acids. From germline, CDR1 is MNHEY and CDR2 SVGAGI.

In regard to this clonotype: As the CDR3 is not closed by the conserved phenylalanine or tryptophan, this likely results from a read error. The rearrangement links TRBV6-2 or TRBV6-3 to TRBJ2-7; a weak D match, TRBD1 (6 bases). V lost 0 bases to trimming and J lost 7 bases, with 16 bases between them. Germline values: CDR1 MNHEY, CDR2 SVGEGT. The length of the CDR3 is 15 residues. CDR3 region: CASSYSTGMFWEQYL. The CDR3 DNA reads TGTGCCAGCAGTTACTCTACAGGGATGTTCTGGGAGCAGTACCTC.

This clonotype was observed a handful of times. This chain links TRBV29-1 with TRBJ2-2; no firm D call. Germline assignment: CDR1 SQVTM and CDR2 ANQGSEA. The V and J ends lost 5 bases and 0 bases respectively, with 10 bases between them. The CDR3 is 14 amino acids. The CDR3 loop reads CSVLGRTNTGELFF. CDR3 DNA sequence: TGCAGCGTTCTCGGGCGGACGAACACCGGGGAGCTGTTTTTT.

V and J are TRBV5-1 and TRBJ2-3; D is unresolved. V was pared by 0 bases and J by 2 bases, with 13 bases between. The CDR3 is made up of 16 amino acids. CDR1 is SGHRS, CDR2 YFSETQ, per germline. The CDR3 nucleotides are TGCGCCAGCAGCTTGGCTCGGCAGAGTAACACAGATACGCAGTATTTT. Its translation: CASSLARQSNTDTQYF.

This clonotype has a handful of counts. The chain uses TRBV18 and TRBJ2-4, with TRBD2 identical over 8 bases. V gave up 6 bases and J gave up 5 bases; unmatched junction bases: 3. The CDR3 consists of 13 residues. Germline CDR1 and CDR2: KGHSH and LQKENI. The CDR3 bases are TGTGCCAGCTCCGGCGGGGGGCAAAACATTCAGTACTTC. Amino acids: CASSGGGQNIQYF.

This clonotype turned up a few times. The chain employs TRBV9 and TRBJ2-7; possibly TRBD2 for D (6 bases). The CDR3 is 15 residues long. Germline CDR1 reads SGDLS; CDR2 reads YYNGEE. V was clipped by 0 bases and J by 6 bases, with 16 bases between them. The CDR3 region has the DNA TGTGCCAGCAGCGTAGCTACGGGGGATGTTGGCGAGCAGTACTTC. This codes for CASSVATGDVGEQYF.

The gene calls are TRBV14 and TRBJ2-5, with D uncertain. Trimming removed 2 bases from V and 3 bases from J, with 4 bases in between. This CDR3 contains 12 residues. CDR1 SGHDN and CDR2 FVKESK come from the germline V gene. The DNA for the CDR3 is TGTGCCAGCAGCCAATGGGAAGAGACCCAGTACTTC. Its protein product is CASSQWEETQYF.

This clonotype was detected a few times. The chain couples TRBV5-1 to TRBJ1-4, with 11 bases identical to TRBD1. V lost 3 bases to trimming and J lost 8 bases; unmatched junction nucleotides: 6. Germline-derived CDR1 and CDR2 are SGHRS and YFSETQ. This CDR3 has 15 residues. The CDR3 spells CASSSSGTGGEKLFF. CDR3 coding DNA: TGCGCCAGCAGCTCTTCCGGGACAGGGGGAGAAAAACTGTTTTTT.

The chain uses TRBV13 and TRBJ1-1; D gene uncertain. Germline CDR1 reads PRHDT; CDR2 reads FYEKMQ (reference sequence). V was clipped by 2 bases and J by 9 bases, with 7 bases between them. This CDR3 has 11 amino acids. Written as DNA, the CDR3 is TGTGCCAGCAGCTTAAGTCGGAAAGCTTTCTTT. Translating gives CASSLSRKAFF.

This sequence joins TRBV7-2 and TRBJ2-7; 7 nucleotides match TRBD1. This CDR3 region has 15 residues. Germline V gene lookup returns CDR1 SGHTA and CDR2 FQGNSA. J gave up 2 bases and V 5 bases, and 9 bases lay outside the gene matches. This chain's CDR3 is CASSQDVTGAYEQYF. The CDR3 DNA reads TGTGCCAGCAGCCAAGATGTAACAGGGGCCTACGAGCAGTACTTC.

This chain uses TRBV10-3 with TRBJ2-7; the D gene is possibly TRBD2 (6 bases). The CDR3 is 17 amino acids. The V gene lost 4 bases and the J gene lost 3 bases, with 22 bases spanning the gap. Germline assignment: CDR1 ENHRY and CDR2 SYGVKD. In DNA, the CDR3 is TGTGCCATCAGTGGCGGGGCAGGCGTAGATCCCGACTACGAGCAGTACTTC. Translating gives CAISGGAGVDPDYEQYF.

Here the CDR3 reads CASSQEDPPAEQYF. For the CDR3, the DNA is TGCGCCAGCAGCCAAGAGGACCCTCCAGCTGAGCAGTACTTC. The chain couples TRBV4-1 to TRBJ2-5; D not resolved. CDR1 MGHRA and CDR2 YSYEKL come from the germline V gene. The length of the CDR3 is 14 residues. V was cut by 0 bases and J by 11 bases, with 16 bases left in between.

In this sample, this clonotype turned up a few times. The rearrangement joins TRBV20-1 to TRBJ1-4, with 11 nucleotides matching TRBD1. Germline assignment: CDR1 DFQATT and CDR2 SNEGSKA (reference sequence). The CDR3 totals 12 residues. The junction had 4 bases not matched to a gene; V was cut back by 8 bases and J by 8 bases. The CDR3 loop reads CSPGQGAEKLFF. In DNA, the CDR3 is TGCAGTCCAGGACAGGGGGCGGAAAAACTGTTTTTT.

Worth noting for this clonotype: The junction shows a germline mismatch at one end, possibly a read error. The chain combines TRBV4-1 with TRBJ2-5; D call uncertain. Germline-derived CDR1 and CDR2 are MGHRA and YSYEKL. The CDR3 runs to 13 residues. CDR3 DNA sequence: TGCGCCAGCAGCCGCCGGCCCCAAGGGACCCAGTACTTC. It yields the protein CASSRRPQGTQYF.

The chain has TRBV6-5 and TRBJ1-5; weak D call: TRBD1 (5 bases). Trimming stripped 2 bases from V and 1 base from J, with 18 bases between. The CDR3 is made up of 18 amino acids. Germline values: CDR1 MNHEY, CDR2 SVGAGI. CDR3 loop: CASSYLRDLNRSNQPQHF. CDR3 sequence (DNA): TGTGCCAGCAGTTACCTACGGGACCTTAATAGGAGCAATCAGCCCCAGCATTTT.

This clonotype was found a few times. The chain uses TRBV4-1 and TRBJ2-3; D may be TRBD1 (5 bases). Trimming removed 2 bases at V and 4 bases at J, with 16 bases between. CDR1 is MGHRA, CDR2 YSYEKL, per germline. The CDR3 is 16 residues long. The CDR3 DNA reads TGCGCCAGCAGCCAACCGCCCCAGGGTTCGGCAGATACGCAGTATTTT. This codes for CASSQPPQGSADTQYF.

V is TRBV7-6 and J is TRBJ2-4, with D tentatively TRBD2 (6 bases). Germline-derived CDR1 and CDR2 are SGHVS and FNYEAQ. V lost 8 bases and J lost 4, with 18 bases in between. This CDR3 has 15 residues. In DNA, the CDR3 is TGTGCCAGCGCGGGGTGGGACGGGGGAAAAAACATTCAGTACTTC. Protein product: CASAGWDGGKNIQYF.

A few counts support this clonotype. The gene calls are TRBV7-9 and TRBJ2-7, with 8 bases matching TRBD1. CDR3 length equals 14 residues. CDR1 and CDR2 from the germline V gene are SEHNR and FQNEAQ (reference sequence). V lost 5 bases to trimming and J lost 3 bases; unmatched junction nucleotides: 6. The CDR3: CASSGGDRYYEQYF. The CDR3 nucleotides are TGTGCCAGCAGCGGCGGGGACAGGTACTACGAGCAGTACTTC.